These T cell receptor beta chains were read from a single sample in a study of blood T cell repertoires in COVID-19. The protocol was immunoSEQ multiplex PCR, while the TCRdb copy is restricted to in-frame clones and leaves out a portion. The sample lists 300,000 to 450,000 clones, around 87% seen once, with under 1.5% in the top ten. The specimen sequenced was PBMCs or T cells enriched from blood (not recorded which). The receptors originated from a man aged 25 to 40 who had recovered from COVID-19. CDR3s include the opening cysteine and the closing phenylalanine or tryptophan. A D gene is named only where the DNA matches it firmly. Part of the rows lack a size; the others show once, few, many or a class for expanded clones.

CDR3 protein: CASSQGPGPAYEQYF
CDR3 DNA: TGTGCCAGCAGCCAAGGTCCAGGGCCAGCCTACGAGCAGTACTTC
clone size: once
V gene: TRBV3-1/TRBV3-2
D gene: .
J gene: TRBJ2-7

CDR3 protein: CASSLYGRTETQYF
CDR3 DNA: TGCGCCAGCAGCTTGTATGGCCGCACGGAGACCCAGTACTTC
clone size: .
V gene: TRBV5-1
D gene: .
J gene: TRBJ2-5

CDR3 protein: CASSKTHLAGGLDEQFF
CDR3 DNA: TGCGCCAGCAGCAAGACCCATCTAGCGGGGGGGCTGGATGAGCAGTTCTTC
clone size: .
V gene: TRBV5-1
D gene: TRBD2
J gene: TRBJ2-1

CDR3 protein: CASKKGLPYNSPLHF
CDR3 DNA: TGTGCCAGTAAAAAGGGACTGCCTTATAATTCACCCCTCCACTTT
clone size: few
V gene: TRBV19
D gene: .
J gene: TRBJ1-6

CDR3 protein: CASSLANSYEQYF
CDR3 DNA: TGTGCCAGCAGCCTGGCCAATTCCTACGAGCAGTACTTC
clone size: .
V gene: TRBV7-9
D gene: .
J gene: TRBJ2-7

CDR3 protein: CASSQEAGHTYEQYF
CDR3 DNA: TGCGCCAGCAGCCAAGAGGCAGGGCACACCTACGAGCAGTACTTC
clone size: .
V gene: TRBV4-1
D gene: .
J gene: TRBJ2-7

CDR3 protein: CASSEVLIYF
CDR3 DNA: TGTGCCAGCAGTGAAGTCCTAATTTACTTC
clone size: .
V gene: TRBV6-1
D gene: .
J gene: TRBJ1-2

CDR3 protein: CASSLGERETQYF
CDR3 DNA: TGTGCCAGCAGCTTAGGGGAGAGAGAGACCCAGTACTTC
clone size: .
V gene: TRBV7-3
D gene: .
J gene: TRBJ2-5

CDR3 protein: CASSPSVENTEAFF
CDR3 DNA: TGTGCCAGCAGCCCTTCGGTAGAGAACACTGAAGCTTTCTTT
clone size: .
V gene: TRBV9
D gene: .
J gene: TRBJ1-1

CDR3 protein: CASSAGGPGANVLTF
CDR3 DNA: TGTGCCAGCAGCGCAGGGGGGCCTGGGGCCAACGTCCTGACTTTC
clone size: .
V gene: TRBV5-4
D gene: .
J gene: TRBJ2-6

CDR3 protein: CASSQARLAGGVAGTDTQYF
CDR3 DNA: TGTGCCAGCAGCCAAGCGAGACTAGCGGGGGGCGTAGCTGGCACAGATACGCAGTATTTT
clone size: .
V gene: TRBV3-1/TRBV3-2
D gene: TRBD2
J gene: TRBJ2-3

CDR3 protein: CASSRSGTFYNEQFF
CDR3 DNA: TGTGCCAGCTCGAGGTCCGGGACTTTTTACAATGAGCAGTTCTTC
clone size: .
V gene: TRBV6-5
D gene: .
J gene: TRBJ2-1

CDR3 protein: CASSFLWGHQPQHF
CDR3 DNA: TGTGCCAGCAGCTTCCTTTGGGGGCATCAGCCCCAGCATTTT
clone size: .
V gene: TRBV6-5
D gene: .
J gene: TRBJ1-5

CDR3 protein: CASSPQLEAFF
CDR3 DNA: TGTGCCAGCAGCCCACAGCTAGAAGCTTTCTTT
clone size: .
V gene: TRBV7-9
D gene: .
J gene: TRBJ1-1

CDR3 protein: CASSLDRGNTEAFF
CDR3 DNA: TGCGCCAGCAGCTTGGACAGGGGGAACACTGAAGCTTTCTTT
clone size: .
V gene: TRBV5-1
D gene: TRBD1
J gene: TRBJ1-1

CDR3 protein: CASSRTSGGWDTQYF
CDR3 DNA: TGTGCCAGTAGTAGGACTAGCGGGGGGTGGGATACGCAGTATTTT
clone size: .
V gene: TRBV19
D gene: TRBD2
J gene: TRBJ2-3

CDR3 protein: CASSWDSSYNEQFF
CDR3 DNA: TGTGCCAGCAGTTGGGACAGTTCCTACAATGAGCAGTTCTTC
clone size: .
V gene: TRBV6-2/TRBV6-3
D gene: TRBD1
J gene: TRBJ2-1

CDR3 protein: CASSLIAVTQYF
CDR3 DNA: TGTGCCAGCAGCCTAATAGCGGTTACGCAGTATTTT
clone size: .
V gene: TRBV7-8
D gene: .
J gene: TRBJ2-3

CDR3 protein: CASARTHDALCSNQPQHF
CDR3 DNA: TGTGCCAGCGCACGCACTCATGATGCACTGTGTAGCAATCAGCCCCAGCATTTT
clone size: .
V gene: TRBV25-1
D gene: .
J gene: TRBJ1-5

CDR3 protein: CASPRGRNSPLHF
CDR3 DNA: TGTGCCAGCCCCCGGGGTAGGAATTCACCCCTCCACTTT
clone size: .
V gene: TRBV27
D gene: .
J gene: TRBJ1-6

CDR3 protein: CASSMSGTTNEKLFF
CDR3 DNA: TGTGCCAGTAGTATGTCGGGAACAACTAATGAAAAACTGTTTTTT
clone size: once
V gene: TRBV19
D gene: .
J gene: TRBJ1-4

CDR3 protein: CASSSGLGEQFF
CDR3 DNA: TGTGCCAGCAGTTCCGGGTTGGGTGAGCAGTTCTTC
clone size: .
V gene: TRBV27
D gene: .
J gene: TRBJ2-1

CDR3 protein: CASSSTGEQETQYF
CDR3 DNA: TGTGCCAGCAGCTCCACAGGGGAGCAAGAGACCCAGTACTTC
clone size: .
V gene: TRBV5-4
D gene: TRBD1
J gene: TRBJ2-5

CDR3 protein: CAWEPPRAGGSEQYF
CDR3 DNA: TGTGCCTGGGAACCCCCTAGAGCGGGGGGGAGCGAGCAGTACTTC
clone size: .
V gene: TRBV30
D gene: TRBD2
J gene: TRBJ2-7

CDR3 protein: CASSKLYNEQFF
CDR3 DNA: TGTGCCAGTAGTAAGCTTTACAATGAGCAGTTCTTC
clone size: .
V gene: TRBV19
D gene: .
J gene: TRBJ2-1

CDR3 protein: CASRIRAGGQYNEQFF
CDR3 DNA: TGTGCCAGTAGGATCAGAGCGGGGGGACAATACAATGAGCAGTTCTTC
clone size: .
V gene: TRBV19
D gene: TRBD2
J gene: TRBJ2-1

CDR3 protein: CASSFLQGATEAFF
CDR3 DNA: TGTGCCAGCAGCTTTCTACAGGGGGCAACTGAAGCTTTCTTT
clone size: .
V gene: TRBV5-5
D gene: TRBD1
J gene: TRBJ1-1

CDR3 protein: CAIGLEPNQGDTQYF
CDR3 DNA: TGTGCCATCGGGCTCGAACCCAACCAGGGAGATACGCAGTATTTT
clone size: .
V gene: TRBV10-3
D gene: .
J gene: TRBJ2-3

CDR3 protein: CASSVAGVDTGELFF
CDR3 DNA: TGTGCCAGCAGCGTGGCAGGGGTGGATACCGGGGAGCTGTTTTTT
clone size: .
V gene: TRBV9
D gene: .
J gene: TRBJ2-2

CDR3 protein: CASSPGQGNSPLHF
CDR3 DNA: TGTGCCAGCTCCCCGGGACAGGGTAATTCACCCCTCCACTTT
clone size: .
V gene: TRBV18
D gene: TRBD1
J gene: TRBJ1-6

CDR3 protein: CASSQTSGAYEQYF
CDR3 DNA: TGTGCCAGCAGTCAAACTAGCGGGGCCTACGAGCAGTACTTC
clone size: .
V gene: TRBV7-2
D gene: TRBD2
J gene: TRBJ2-7

CDR3 protein: CASSWGLDTDTQYF
CDR3 DNA: TGCGCCAGCAGCTGGGGACTCGACACAGATACGCAGTATTTT
clone size: .
V gene: TRBV5-1
D gene: .
J gene: TRBJ2-3

CDR3 protein: CASSPRQLVTSASTDTQYF
CDR3 DNA: TGTGCCAGCTCACCGCGTCAGTTGGTGACTAGCGCTAGCACAGATACGCAGTATTTT
clone size: .
V gene: TRBV18
D gene: TRBD2
J gene: TRBJ2-3

CDR3 protein: CASSPGTGMEAFF
CDR3 DNA: TGTGCCAGCAGCCCAGGGACAGGAATGGAAGCTTTCTTT
clone size: .
V gene: TRBV12-3/TRBV12-4
D gene: TRBD1
J gene: TRBJ1-1

CDR3 protein: CASSTQGTGNTEAFF
CDR3 DNA: TGTGCCAGCAGCACCCAAGGGACAGGGAACACTGAAGCTTTCTTT
clone size: .
V gene: TRBV7-2
D gene: TRBD1
J gene: TRBJ1-1

CDR3 protein: CASSLAGDNEQFF
CDR3 DNA: TGCGCCAGCAGCTTGGCCGGGGACAATGAGCAGTTCTTC
clone size: .
V gene: TRBV5-1
D gene: .
J gene: TRBJ2-1

CDR3 protein: CASSYEGTGTNYGYTF
CDR3 DNA: TGTGCCAGCAGTTACGAAGGGACAGGAACTAACTATGGCTACACCTTC
clone size: .
V gene: TRBV6-5
D gene: TRBD1
J gene: TRBJ1-2

CDR3 protein: CASSLGLAGDSTDTQYF
CDR3 DNA: TGCGCCAGCAGCTTAGGACTAGCGGGGGATAGCACAGATACGCAGTATTTT
clone size: .
V gene: TRBV5-1
D gene: TRBD2
J gene: TRBJ2-3

CDR3 protein: CASGLGRAAGYTF
CDR3 DNA: TGTGCTAGTGGTTTGGGCAGGGCGGCTGGCTACACCTTC
clone size: .
V gene: TRBV12-5
D gene: .
J gene: TRBJ1-2

CDR3 protein: CASSQGVESKNIQYF
CDR3 DNA: TGCGCCAGCAGCCAGGGAGTGGAGTCCAAAAACATTCAGTACTTC
clone size: .
V gene: TRBV4-1
D gene: .
J gene: TRBJ2-4

CDR3 protein: CASSVRETQYF
CDR3 DNA: TGTGCCAGCAGTGTCCGAGAGACCCAGTACTTC
clone size: .
V gene: TRBV2
D gene: .
J gene: TRBJ2-5

CDR3 protein: CATSDDRASYNEQFF
CDR3 DNA: TGTGCCACCAGTGACGACAGGGCCTCCTACAATGAGCAGTTCTTC
clone size: few
V gene: TRBV24-1
D gene: TRBD1
J gene: TRBJ2-1

CDR3 protein: CASSHRDLNTEAFF
CDR3 DNA: TGCGCCAGCAGCCACCGGGATCTGAACACTGAAGCTTTCTTT
clone size: .
V gene: TRBV5-1
D gene: .
J gene: TRBJ1-1

CDR3 protein: CASTLQGARTEAFF
CDR3 DNA: TGCGCCAGCACCCTACAGGGGGCGCGGACTGAAGCTTTCTTT
clone size: once
V gene: TRBV5-1
D gene: TRBD1
J gene: TRBJ1-1

CDR3 protein: CAWRSGSVNTEAFF
CDR3 DNA: TGTGCCTGGCGTAGCGGGTCCGTGAACACTGAAGCTTTCTTT
clone size: .
V gene: TRBV30
D gene: .
J gene: TRBJ1-1

CDR3 protein: CASSPRSNSYEQYF
CDR3 DNA: TGCGCCAGCAGCCCCAGATCAAATTCCTACGAGCAGTACTTC
clone size: .
V gene: TRBV5-1
D gene: .
J gene: TRBJ2-7

CDR3 protein: CASSPGQSSPLHF
CDR3 DNA: TGTGCCAGCAGTCCGGGACAAAGCTCACCCCTCCACTTT
clone size: once
V gene: TRBV27
D gene: .
J gene: TRBJ1-6

CDR3 protein: CASSPGLAYEQYF
CDR3 DNA: TGCGCCAGCAGCCCTGGCCTAGCCTACGAGCAGTACTTC
clone size: .
V gene: TRBV5-1
D gene: .
J gene: TRBJ2-7

CDR3 protein: CASSPLPTAGQPQHF
CDR3 DNA: TGTGCCAGTAGTCCCCTGCCCACAGCGGGCCAGCCCCAGCATTTT
clone size: .
V gene: TRBV19
D gene: .
J gene: TRBJ1-5

CDR3 protein: CAWTKVREQYF
CDR3 DNA: TGTGCCTGGACGAAAGTGAGGGAGCAGTACTTC
clone size: .
V gene: TRBV30
D gene: .
J gene: TRBJ2-7